The next 15 T cell receptor beta chains were all read from a single sample in a study of cytomegalovirus exposure and HLA in healthy donors. This PCR relied on a set of 60 Vbeta primers and 13 Jbeta primers. The protocol was immunoSEQ multiplex PCR, while the TCRdb copy is restricted to in-frame clones and leaves out a portion. The table shows roughly 160,000 clones, with roughly 79% occurring only once. The material sequenced was PBMCs. These receptors were taken from a woman between 50 and 59 years old in good health and CMV-seropositive.

The chain is built from TRBV7-2 and TRBJ1-2; no clear D. The V end was cut by 4 bases, the J end by 2 bases, with 11 bases between. Per the germline V gene, CDR1 is SGHTA and CDR2 is FQGNSA. The length of the CDR3 is 14 residues. CDR3 loop: CASSSARVNYGYTF. The CDR3 bases are TGTGCCAGCAGCTCCGCGCGGGTCAACTATGGCTACACCTTC.

The chain joins TRBV5-8 to TRBJ2-3; 7 nucleotides agree with TRBD1. The junction had 7 bases not matched to a gene; V was cut back by 0 bases and J by 6 bases. This CDR3 is 15 amino acids long. Per the germline V gene, CDR1 is SGHTS and CDR2 is YDEGEE. The CDR3 region has the DNA TGTGCCAGCAGCTTGGAGGGAACAGGGGTTGATACGCAGTATTTT. Translation: CASSLEGTGVDTQYF.

This chain links TRBV6-5 with TRBJ2-7, with 9 bases identical to TRBD2. V lost 0 bases to trimming and J lost 1 base; unmatched junction nucleotides: 4. Germline V gene data show CDR1 as MNHEY and CDR2 as SVGAGI. This CDR3 region has 16 residues. In nucleotides, the CDR3 is TGTGCCAGCAGTTACTCAGGCGGGGGGGCGTCCTACGAGCAGTACTTC. Translated, it gives CASSYSGGGASYEQYF.

This clone was detected a few times. The chain carries TRBV4-2 and TRBJ2-1, with 9 bases identical to TRBD2. From germline, CDR1 is LGHNA and CDR2 YNFKEQ. This CDR3 is built from 18 residues. The trim removed 1 base at V and 2 bases at J, leaving 9 bases unmatched. The CDR3 DNA follows: TGTGCCAGCAGCCAAGGGGCTAGCGGGGCCCGGGCCTACAATGAGCAGTTCTTC. Its protein is CASSQGASGARAYNEQFF.

The chain has TRBV10-3 and TRBJ1-1; D unclear. This CDR3 contains 13 residues. Germline V gene data show CDR1 as ENHRY and CDR2 as SYGVKD. Trimming stripped 1 base from V and 4 bases from J, with 7 bases between. As DNA, the CDR3 is TGTGCCATCAGTGAGTACGGGAGCACTGAAGCTTTCTTT. This encodes CAISEYGSTEAFF.

The chain joins TRBV7-9 to TRBJ1-2, with TRBD1 matching over 10 bases. There are 13 residues in the CDR3. The V segment lost 5 bases and the J segment 6 bases; nucleotides outside the gene matches: 3. Germline V gene lookup returns CDR1 SEHNR and CDR2 FQNEAQ (reference sequence). The CDR3, as DNA: TGTGCCAGCAGCCTGGGACAGGGGAATGGCTACACCTTC. It encodes CASSLGQGNGYTF.

The chain has TRBV27 and TRBJ2-3; tentatively, D is TRBD2 (5 bases). The ends were cut back, 4 bases at V and 5 bases at J, with 13 bases in the middle. There are 14 residues in the CDR3. Germline loops: CDR1 MNHEY, CDR2 SMNVEV (reference sequence). The CDR3 protein is CASSSRSEKDTQYF. The CDR3 DNA reads as TGTGCCAGCAGTTCGCGTAGCGAAAAAGATACGCAGTATTTT.

A note on this clone: Relative to the germline gene, one junction end is altered; a read error may explain this. The genes are TRBV6-5 and TRBJ2-6, with D maybe TRBD1 (5 bases). The CDR3 consists of 14 residues. In germline, CDR1 is MNHEY, CDR2 SVGAGI. The CDR3 coding sequence is TGTGCCAGCAGGCAGTCCTCTGGGGCCAACGGCCTGACTTTC. This codes for CASRQSSGANGLTF.

The J gene is TRBJ2-1, the V gene TRBV29-1; TRBD2 is a possible D gene (6 bases). Germline CDR1 reads SQVTM; CDR2 reads ANQGSEA. This CDR3 is built from 14 residues. Trimming left V 6 bases short and J 4 bases short, with 16 bases between. The DNA of the CDR3 is TGCAGCGTGCTGACTAGTAGGAATTACAATGAGCAGTTCTTC. Amino acid sequence: CSVLTSRNYNEQFF.

V gene TRBV5-1 combines with J gene TRBJ2-7; TRBD1 is a possible D gene (6 bases). Germline CDR1 SGHRS, CDR2 YFSETQ. Trimming pared 4 bases from V and 3 bases from J, leaving 17 bases between. This CDR3 region has 15 residues. The CDR3, as DNA: TGCGCCAGCAGCCCCACCGGGACATTAATCTACGAGCAGTACTTC. This gives the protein CASSPTGTLIYEQYF.

This clone was counted between two and nine times. The chain employs TRBV11-2 and TRBJ1-1; no reliable D call. V was cut by 1 base and J by 3 bases, with 6 bases left in between. Per germline, CDR1 SGHAT and CDR2 FQNNGV. The CDR3 runs to 13 residues. CDR3 amino acids: CASSLAVYTEAFF. CDR3 DNA sequence: TGTGCCAGCAGCTTAGCGGTATACACTGAAGCTTTCTTT.

The chain uses TRBV13 and TRBJ2-1; 7 nucleotides agree with TRBD2. The CDR3 runs 15 residues. Germline-derived CDR1 and CDR2 are PRHDT and FYEKMQ (reference sequence). The V and J ends lost 5 bases and 4 bases, in that order; junction bases with no gene match: 8. The CDR3 DNA follows: TGTGCCAGCAGCCAAGGGAGGGCCCTGTACAATGAGCAGTTCTTC. As protein: CASSQGRALYNEQFF.

The rearrangement uses TRBV11-2 and TRBJ1-6; 7 positions agree with TRBD1. The CDR3 is 15 residues long. V lost 5 bases to trimming and J lost 9 bases; unmatched junction nucleotides: 10. Germline CDR1 SGHAT, CDR2 FQNNGV. CDR3 in DNA: TGTGCCAGCAGCCGACAGGGATTTGGAAGTTCACCCCTCCACTTT. Translating gives CASSRQGFGSSPLHF.

The rearrangement uses TRBV15 and TRBJ1-2, with 11 bases identical to TRBD1. Per germline, CDR1 LNHNV and CDR2 YYDKDF (reference sequence). The junction had 12 bases not matched to a gene; V was cut back by 5 bases and J by 7 bases. The CDR3 runs 16 residues. Here the CDR3 reads CATSADRGQFGGGYTF. The CDR3, as DNA: TGTGCCACCAGCGCGGACAGGGGGCAGTTTGGGGGTGGCTACACCTTC.

The count of this clone is one. The chain has TRBV20-1 and TRBJ1-2; no clear D gene. The ends were cut back, 6 bases at V and 7 bases at J, with 9 bases in the middle. The germline V gene has CDR1 DFQATT and CDR2 SNEGSKA (reference sequence). This CDR3 is 10 amino acids long. CDR3 loop: CSADEGGYTF. The CDR3 DNA follows: TGCAGTGCGGATGAGGGTGGCTACACCTTC.